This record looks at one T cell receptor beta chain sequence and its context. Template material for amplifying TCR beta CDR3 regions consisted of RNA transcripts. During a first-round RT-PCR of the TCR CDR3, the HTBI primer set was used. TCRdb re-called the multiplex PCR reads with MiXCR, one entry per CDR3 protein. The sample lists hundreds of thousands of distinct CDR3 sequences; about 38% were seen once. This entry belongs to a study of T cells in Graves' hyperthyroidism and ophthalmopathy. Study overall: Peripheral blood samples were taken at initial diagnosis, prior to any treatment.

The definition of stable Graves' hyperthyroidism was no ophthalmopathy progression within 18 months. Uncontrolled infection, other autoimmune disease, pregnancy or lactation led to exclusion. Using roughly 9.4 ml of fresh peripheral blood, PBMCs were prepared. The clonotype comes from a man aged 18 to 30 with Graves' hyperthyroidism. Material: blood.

The CDR3 spells CSAREGVGETQYF. CDR3 in DNA: TGCAGTGCTAGAGAAGGGGTAGGGGAGACCCAGTACTTC. The V and J genes are TRBV20-1 and TRBJ2-5; TRBD1 is a possible D gene (5 bases). CDR3 size: 13 residues. Germline V CDR1 and CDR2: DFQATT, SNEGSKA (reference sequence). V dropped 0 bases and J dropped 5 bases, with 10 bases sitting between them.